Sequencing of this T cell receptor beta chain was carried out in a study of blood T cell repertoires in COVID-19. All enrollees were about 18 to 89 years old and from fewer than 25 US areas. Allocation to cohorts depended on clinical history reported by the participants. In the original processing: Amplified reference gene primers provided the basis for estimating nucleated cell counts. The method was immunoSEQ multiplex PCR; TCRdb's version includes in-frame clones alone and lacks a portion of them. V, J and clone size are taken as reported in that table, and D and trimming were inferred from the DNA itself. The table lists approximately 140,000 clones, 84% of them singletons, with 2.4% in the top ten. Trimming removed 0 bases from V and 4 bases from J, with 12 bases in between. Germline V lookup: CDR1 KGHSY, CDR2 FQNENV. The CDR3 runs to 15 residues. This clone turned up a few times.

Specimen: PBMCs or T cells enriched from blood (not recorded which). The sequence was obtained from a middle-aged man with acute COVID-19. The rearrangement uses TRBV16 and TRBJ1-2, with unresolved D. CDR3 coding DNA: TGTGCCAGCAGCCAATCGAGGGCCCCGGTCTATGGCTACACCTTC. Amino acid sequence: CASSQSRAPVYGYTF. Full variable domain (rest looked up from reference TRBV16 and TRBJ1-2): GEEVAQTPKHLVRGEGQKAKLYCAPIKGHSYVFWYQQVLKNEFKFLISFQNENVFDETGMPKERFSAKCLPNSPCSLEIQATKLEDSAVYFCASSQSRAPVYGYTFGSGTRLTVV.